One T cell receptor (beta chain) is described in this entry. What it binds is not known. V lost 0 bases, J lost 2 bases, and 11 bases lay in between. CDR1 and CDR2 from the germline V gene are LGHNA and YSLEER. The CDR3 is 16 residues long. The sample originates from a study of molecular identifiers for immune sequencing clone quantification. Each CDR3 protein is one row after TCRdb ran MiXCR on the PCR reads. The sample has about half a million distinct CDR3 sequences; 20% to 25% are singletons. Study conclusions and caveats: Clones of above 20 RNA copies carried over 99% of effector molecules; in naive cells they carried under 1%.

The TCR was taken from a human donor in good health. Some libraries in this study had Jurkat cell RNA spiked in. The chain uses TRBV4-3 and TRBJ1-3, with D perhaps TRBD1 (6 bases). The sequenced sample was naive CD8+ T cells from blood, with Jurkat cell RNA spiked in. Subset reported: FACS-sorted CD8+CD4-CCR7+CD45RA+ naive T cells. The CDR3 region is CASSQEGAGTGNTIYF. The DNA for the CDR3 is TGCGCCAGCAGCCAAGAGGGGGCAGGGACTGGAAACACCATATATTTT.